Below, 17 T cell receptor beta chains from the same sample are listed, as sequenced in a study of beta chain features in type 1 diabetes (dated by TCRdb to 2017 to 2018). Beyond this particular receptor, the publication reports: In all four CD4+ subsets, TCRB CDR3 length was moderately but significantly shorter in type 1 diabetes patients.

The method was the immunoSEQ multiplex PCR assay. The entire amount of isolated RNA was reverse transcribed using the High Capacity cDNA Reverse Transcription Kit, so the sequenced TCRB transcripts were expressed ones. TCRdb obtained this table from immuneACCESS and retained in-frame rearrangements with V and J assigned. These tables miss some clones; where compared with another copy, unresolved V genes account for less than half of the shortfall, and the remainder is unexplained. Across this sample there are 300,000 to 400,000 clones, with roughly 14% seen only once. Roughly 0.015% of the sample is in the top ten clones. These receptors' targets are unknown. The sample consisted of naive CD4+ T cells from blood. Sample cell subset or site, as interpreted from the label and publication: true naive CD4+ T cells. These receptors were collected from a woman aged 18 to 35 with type 1 diabetes.

The CDR3 is CAWTPGQGLNTEAFF. CDR3 sequence (DNA): TGTGCCTGGACACCAGGACAGGGTTTGAACACTGAAGCTTTCTTT. This sequence joins TRBV30 and TRBJ1-1; 8 bases fit TRBD1. Germline assignment: CDR1 GTSNPN and CDR2 SVGIG (reference sequence). V lost 4 bases and J lost 0; bases outside the gene matches: 7. The CDR3 is made up of 15 amino acids.

V gene TRBV29-1 combines with J gene TRBJ1-2; maybe TRBD1 (5 bases). Trimming removed 3 bases at V and 0 bases at J, with 14 bases between. Germline CDR1 and CDR2: SQVTM and ANQGSEA. This CDR3 region has 15 residues. The CDR3 protein is CSVEGRTSSNYGYTF. The CDR3 DNA reads as TGCAGCGTTGAGGGGCGGACCTCCTCTAACTATGGCTACACCTTC.

This clone was seen more than once but under ten times. The chain employs TRBV18 and TRBJ2-7; 14 bases agree with TRBD2. Per germline, CDR1 KGHSH and CDR2 LQKENI. The trim removed 6 bases at V and 2 bases at J, leaving 3 bases unmatched. This CDR3 has 15 amino acids. The CDR3 DNA sequence: TGTGCCAGCTCGCCGACTAGCGGGAGGGCCTACGAGCAGTACGTC. It encodes CASSPTSGRAYEQYV.

This clone has only a few counts. The chain is built from TRBV29-1 and TRBJ2-2; D might be TRBD2 (6 bases). CDR1 SQVTM and CDR2 ANQGSEA come from the germline V gene. Trimming pared 7 bases from V and 4 bases from J, leaving 19 bases between. The CDR3 extends over 15 amino acids. The CDR3: CSAARRAGSTGELFF. In nucleotides, the CDR3 is TGCAGCGCGGCACGGAGGGCGGGATCCACCGGGGAGCTGTTTTTT.

This clone has a handful of counts. The chain joins TRBV11-3 to TRBJ2-1; 11 nucleotides line up with TRBD2. Germline CDR1 is SGHNT and CDR2 is YENEEA. CDR3 length: 16 amino acids. The junction had 7 bases not matched to a gene; V was cut back by 5 bases and J by 4 bases. CDR3 sequence (DNA): TGTGCCAGCAGCACACCGACTAGCGGGATTTACAATGAGCAGTTCTTC. This gives the protein CASSTPTSGIYNEQFF.

The V call is TRBV7-9, the J call TRBJ2-5; 7 bases map to TRBD1. This CDR3 is 16 amino acids long. CDR1 is SEHNR, CDR2 FQNEAQ, per germline (reference sequence). The ends lost 2 bases at V and 0 bases at J; junction bases unmatched: 6. CDR3 residues: CASSLILTGYQETQYF. CDR3 DNA sequence: TGTGCCAGCAGCTTAATCCTGACAGGGTACCAAGAGACCCAGTACTTC.

This clone was found a few times. The V call is TRBV10-3, the J call TRBJ2-7; no clear D gene. The germline V and J ends were trimmed by 10 bases and 2 bases, with 18 bases remaining between them. This CDR3 is built from 14 residues. The V gene's germline CDR1 is ENHRY and CDR2 SYGVKD. The CDR3 reads CASTRERATYEQYF. In DNA, the CDR3 is TGTGCCAGCACGCGTGAGCGTGCGACCTACGAGCAGTACTTC.

This sequence joins TRBV27 and TRBJ1-5, with D possibly matching TRBD1 (5 bases). Trimming pared 2 bases from V and 2 bases from J, leaving 7 bases between. This CDR3 has 14 amino acids. Looked up from germline, CDR1 is MNHEY and CDR2 is SMNVEV (reference sequence). The CDR3: CASSLVQGNQPQHF. The CDR3 nucleotides are TGTGCCAGCAGTTTAGTACAGGGCAATCAGCCCCAGCATTTT.

The V and J genes are TRBV19 and TRBJ2-1, with 13 bases that match TRBD2. V was clipped by 5 bases and J by 9 bases; unmatched bases: 7. CDR3 size: 15 residues. Germline V gives CDR1 LNHDA, CDR2 SQIVND (reference sequence). CDR3 loop: CASSLLAGGLGEQFF. CDR3 coding DNA: TGTGCCAGTAGTTTACTAGCGGGAGGGTTAGGTGAGCAGTTCTTC. Full variable domain (missing parts from reference TRBV19 and TRBJ2-1): DGGITQSPKYLFRKEGQNVTLSCEQNLNHDAMYWYRQDPGQGLRLIYYSQIVNDFQKGDIAEGYSVSREKKESFPLTVTSAQKNPTAFYLCASSLLAGGLGEQFFGPGTRLTVL.

The V and J genes are TRBV5-1 and TRBJ2-1; no definite D call. The CDR3 is made up of 13 amino acids. The V gene lost 2 bases and the J gene lost 4 bases, with 7 bases spanning the gap. Germline V CDR1 and CDR2: SGHRS, YFSETQ. DNA for the CDR3: TGCGCCAGCAGCTTCGACACTTACAATGAGCAGTTCTTC. Encoded protein: CASSFDTYNEQFF.

The chain joins TRBV21-1 to TRBJ2-7; no check of the table's D call, TRBD1, against the DNA was made. TRBV21-1 is shown as a pseudogene. The CDR3 sequence is 17 residues long. CDR3 in amino acids: CASSIGRFVGAVDEQYV. The CDR3 DNA reads as TGTGCCAGCAGCATAGGGCGATTTGTGGGGGCCGTCGACGAGCAGTACGTC.

The genes are TRBV28 and TRBJ2-7, with TRBD2 identical over 9 bases. Looked up from germline, CDR1 is MDHEN and CDR2 is SYDVKM. The V gene end was trimmed by 6 bases and the J gene end by 4 bases; junction bases not matched to a gene: 7. This CDR3 has 14 amino acids. CDR3 region: CASSISGRGYEQYV. The CDR3 DNA reads as TGTGCCAGCAGCATTAGCGGGAGAGGTTACGAGCAGTACGTC.

This clone was counted a few times. This chain uses TRBV7-8 with TRBJ2-7, with 8 bases matching TRBD1. The germline V gene encodes CDR1 SGHVS and CDR2 FQNEAQ. Unmatched junction bases numbered 5, after V lost 5 bases and J lost 2 bases. CDR3 length: 14 residues. The CDR3 DNA reads as TGTGCCAGCAGCAGCTGGACAGGGACCTACGAGCAGTACGTC. Residues: CASSSWTGTYEQYV.

The V call is TRBV25-1, the J call TRBJ2-7; 12 positions match TRBD1. Germline V CDR1 and CDR2: MGHDK, SYGVNS. The V gene end was trimmed by 5 bases and the J gene end by 4 bases; junction bases not matched to a gene: 9. The CDR3 has 16 amino acids. CDR3 region: CASSRGQGAILYEQYF. Written as DNA, the CDR3 is TGTGCCAGCAGTCGGGGACAGGGGGCGATCCTATACGAGCAGTACTTC.

The genes are TRBV7-9 and TRBJ2-3, with TRBD2 identical over 14 bases. The CDR3 consists of 16 residues. Trimming removed 4 bases from V and 6 bases from J; junction bases left unmatched: 6. CDR1 and CDR2 (germline): SEHNR, FQNEAQ (reference sequence). The CDR3 coding sequence is TGTGCCAGCAGCTGGTCCGGGACTAGCGGGAGTGATACGCAGTATTTT. The encoded protein is CASSWSGTSGSDTQYF.

The rearrangement links TRBV7-2 to TRBJ2-3, with 8 bases lining up with TRBD2. This CDR3 contains 14 residues. Trimming took 10 bases from V and 0 from J; bases not matched to a gene: 6. The germline V gene has CDR1 SGHTA and CDR2 FQGNSA. CDR3 sequence reads: CATMRGGSTDTQYF. For the CDR3, the DNA is TGTGCCACCATGCGCGGGGGGAGCACAGATACGCAGTATTTT. The full variable domain, with the rest looked up from reference TRBV7-2 and TRBJ2-3, is GAGVSQSPSNKVTEKGKDVELRCDPISGHTALYWYRQSLGQGLEFLIYFQGNSAPDKSGLPSDRFSAERTGGSVSTLTIQRTQQEDSAVYLCATMRGGSTDTQYFGPGTRLTVL.

The rearrangement links TRBV7-9 to TRBJ2-1, with TRBD2 matching 10 bases. The CDR3 is made up of 18 amino acids. V lost 6 bases, J lost 4 bases, and 15 bases stayed unmatched. CDR1 and CDR2 (germline): SEHNR, FQNEAQ (reference sequence). Written as DNA, the CDR3 is TGTGCCAGCAGTTTCACATCTCTAGCGGGAGCTTTGTACAATGAGCAGTTCTTC. Amino acids: CASSFTSLAGALYNEQFF.